This T cell receptor beta chain stems from a study of shared clonotypes between healthy human individuals. Trimming took 2 bases from V and 5 from J, leaving 13 bases between them. Germline V CDR1 and CDR2: GTSNPN, SVGIG (reference sequence). This CDR3 region has 14 residues. Generated by immunoSEQ multiplex PCR, the TCRdb table keeps only in-frame clones and is missing some. The data show some 2,000,000 clones, approximately 95% seen once. The genes are TRBV30 and TRBJ1-5, with a tentative D call TRBD1 (6 bases). The TCR sequence derives from a man younger than 35 in good health. Sequencing used naive CD4+ T cells sorted from blood. Subset specified: CD45RA+ positively selected. CDR3 in amino acids: CAWSQGSFDQPQHF. Here the CDR3 DNA reads TGTGCCTGGAGTCAGGGGAGTTTCGATCAGCCCCAGCATTTT.